This is a list of T cell receptor beta chains from one sample in a study of control samples from healthy donors and cancer patients. Measured with immunoSEQ multiplex PCR; TCRdb has only the in-frame clones, and not every one. The sample has approximately 58,000 clones, more than 75% seen once. Source material: PBMCs. The origin of the receptors is a woman aged 60 to 75 with lung cancer. Each CDR3 is given with its conserved first and last residue. The D gene is left open where the match is weak. Rows may omit the clone size; those that give it use once, few, many or a size class.

V: TRBV5-1
J: TRBJ1-1
size: NA
D: NA
CDR3: CASSLDGPREAFF
DNA: TGCGCCAGCAGCTTGGATGGGCCCAGGGAAGCTTTCTTT

V: TRBV11-2
J: TRBJ1-3
size: NA
D: NA
CDR3: CASSLLTGPGNTIYF
DNA: TGTGCCAGCAGCTTACTCACAGGGCCCGGAAACACCATATATTTT

V: TRBV11-3
J: TRBJ2-7
size: NA
D: NA
CDR3: CASSLGLQYEQYF
DNA: TGTGCCAGCAGCTTGGGACTTCAATACGAGCAGTACTTC

V: TRBV12-5
J: TRBJ1-2
size: NA
D: NA
CDR3: CASDGFYGYTF
DNA: TGTGCTAGTGACGGGTTCTATGGCTACACCTTC

V: TRBV13
J: TRBJ1-1
size: NA
D: TRBD1
CDR3: CASSQTGDTEAFF
DNA: TGTGCCAGCAGCCAAACAGGGGACACTGAAGCTTTCTTT

V: TRBV11-2
J: TRBJ2-1
size: NA
D: NA
CDR3: CASSWGSGPEAGEQFF
DNA: TGTGCCAGCAGCTGGGGTAGCGGCCCAGAGGCTGGTGAGCAGTTCTTC

V: TRBV28
J: TRBJ2-4
size: NA
D: NA
CDR3: CASSLPGDLTLKNIQYF
DNA: TGTGCCAGCAGTTTGCCGGGCGACTTAACTCTCAAAAACATTCAGTACTTC

V: TRBV3-1/TRBV3-2
J: TRBJ2-7
size: NA
D: NA
CDR3: CASSPPGTPAYEQYF
DNA: TGTGCCAGCAGCCCGCCCGGGACCCCTGCCTACGAGCAGTACTTC

V: TRBV3-1/TRBV3-2
J: TRBJ2-5
size: NA
D: NA
CDR3: CASRSETQYF
DNA: TGTGCCAGCCGGTCGGAGACCCAGTACTTC

V: TRBV12-5
J: TRBJ1-2
size: NA
D: TRBD1
CDR3: CASGLGQLYGYTF
DNA: TGTGCTAGTGGTCTGGGACAGCTCTATGGCTACACCTTC

V: TRBV5-1
J: TRBJ1-6
size: NA
D: NA
CDR3: CASSLRALQTNSPLHF
DNA: TGCGCCAGCAGCTTGAGGGCCCTTCAAACTAATTCACCCCTCCACTTT

V: TRBV7-9
J: TRBJ2-1
size: NA
D: TRBD2
CDR3: CASSLATSGPYNEQFF
DNA: TGTGCCAGCAGCTTAGCGACTAGCGGCCCCTACAATGAGCAGTTCTTC

V: TRBV18
J: TRBJ2-1
size: NA
D: NA
CDR3: CASSPDDSAASIYNEQFF
DNA: TGTGCCAGCTCACCAGACGACAGCGCAGCGTCCATCTACAATGAGCAGTTCTTC

V: TRBV14
J: TRBJ2-7
size: NA
D: NA
CDR3: CASSQSGTGTYEQYF
DNA: TGTGCCAGCAGCCAATCCGGGACGGGAACCTACGAGCAGTACTTC

V: TRBV6-5
J: TRBJ1-6
size: once
D: NA
CDR3: CASTLTVDSPLHF
DNA: TGTGCCAGCACCCTGACTGTAGATTCACCCCTCCACTTT

V: TRBV19
J: TRBJ2-1
size: NA
D: TRBD2
CDR3: CASSIDTASGYNEQFF
DNA: TGTGCCAGTAGTATAGATACGGCTAGCGGTTACAATGAGCAGTTCTTC

V: TRBV23-1
J: TRBJ2-7
size: NA
D: NA
CDR3: CASSPIGEGDEQYF
DNA: TGCGCCAGCAGTCCGATAGGGGAGGGGGACGAGCAGTACTTC

V: TRBV5-4
J: TRBJ2-7
size: NA
D: TRBD2
CDR3: CASSSSGRYLHEQYF
DNA: TGTGCCAGCAGCTCTAGCGGGAGGTATCTCCACGAGCAGTACTTC

V: TRBV2
J: TRBJ2-7
size: NA
D: TRBD1
CDR3: CASSLGQLSYEQYF
DNA: TGTGCCAGCAGTTTGGGACAGCTCTCCTACGAGCAGTACTTC

V: TRBV10-3
J: TRBJ1-2
size: NA
D: TRBD1
CDR3: CAIRPTGIPYGYTF
DNA: TGTGCCATCAGGCCGACAGGGATCCCATATGGCTACACCTTC

V: TRBV2
J: TRBJ1-5
size: NA
D: TRBD1
CDR3: CASSGLTGINQPQHF
DNA: TGTGCCAGCAGTGGGCTGACAGGGATTAATCAGCCCCAGCATTTT

V: TRBV6-4
J: TRBJ2-6
size: NA
D: TRBD1
CDR3: CASSDGTGGSGANVLTF
DNA: TGTGCCAGCAGTGATGGGACAGGGGGCTCTGGGGCCAACGTCCTGACTTTC

V: TRBV6-5
J: TRBJ2-7
size: NA
D: NA
CDR3: CASARPVGTYEQYF
DNA: TGTGCCAGTGCACGTCCTGTCGGGACGTACGAGCAGTACTTC

V: TRBV28
J: TRBJ1-4
size: NA
D: NA
CDR3: CASSLGTMTNEKLFF
DNA: TGTGCCAGCAGTTTAGGCACGATGACTAATGAAAAACTGTTTTTT

V: TRBV7-9
J: TRBJ2-3
size: NA
D: TRBD2
CDR3: CAFQRGVGDTQYF
DNA: TGTGCCTTCCAGCGGGGGGTCGGAGATACGCAGTATTTT

V: TRBV30
J: TRBJ2-1
size: NA
D: TRBD1
CDR3: CALQGISYNEQFF
DNA: TGTGCCCTACAGGGGATTTCCTACAATGAGCAGTTCTTC

V: TRBV2
J: TRBJ2-7
size: NA
D: NA
CDR3: CATRTDSYEQYF
DNA: TGTGCCACCAGGACCGACTCCTACGAGCAGTACTTC

V: TRBV19
J: TRBJ2-1
size: NA
D: TRBD2
CDR3: CASSIRAGGSYNEQFF
DNA: TGTGCCAGTAGTATACGAGCGGGAGGCTCCTACAATGAGCAGTTCTTC

V: TRBV10-1
J: TRBJ2-7
size: few
D: TRBD1
CDR3: CASSRGTGSSYEQYF
DNA: TGCGCCAGCAGCCGAGGGACAGGGAGCTCCTACGAGCAGTACTTC

V: TRBV5-5
J: TRBJ1-1
size: NA
D: TRBD1
CDR3: CASSITRGSTEAFF
DNA: TGTGCCAGCAGCATCACCAGGGGGTCCACTGAAGCTTTCTTT

V: TRBV6-1
J: TRBJ2-7
size: NA
D: TRBD2
CDR3: CASSEIRTSGYEQYF
DNA: TGTGCCAGCAGTGAAATACGGACTAGCGGCTACGAGCAGTACTTC

V: TRBV5-1
J: TRBJ2-3
size: NA
D: NA
CDR3: CASSFGLPSTDTQYF
DNA: TGCGCCAGCAGCTTTGGACTGCCTAGCACAGATACGCAGTATTTT

V: TRBV9
J: TRBJ2-1
size: NA
D: NA
CDR3: CASSVISGSYNEQFF
DNA: TGTGCCAGCAGCGTTATTAGCGGCTCCTACAATGAGCAGTTCTTC

V: TRBV18
J: TRBJ2-3
size: NA
D: TRBD1
CDR3: CASSPGSRGNTDTQYF
DNA: TGTGCCAGCTCACCGGGTTCCAGGGGGAACACAGATACGCAGTATTTT

V: TRBV29-1
J: TRBJ2-7
size: once
D: TRBD2
CDR3: CSVVLARAYEQYF
DNA: TGCAGCGTGGTACTAGCGCGCGCCTACGAGCAGTACTTC

V: TRBV5-4
J: TRBJ2-5
size: NA
D: TRBD1
CDR3: CAVRQGRGETQYF
DNA: TGTGCCGTACGACAGGGTCGAGGCGAGACCCAGTACTTC

V: TRBV3-1/TRBV3-2
J: TRBJ1-1
size: NA
D: TRBD1
CDR3: CASSIGQGARMNTEAFF
DNA: TGTGCCAGCAGTATCGGACAGGGGGCGAGAATGAACACTGAAGCTTTCTTT

V: TRBV15
J: TRBJ1-1
size: once
D: NA
CDR3: CATSSRGEAFF
DNA: TGTGCCACCAGCAGCAGAGGTGAAGCTTTCTTT

V: TRBV30
J: TRBJ1-5
size: NA
D: NA
CDR3: CAWSVPDRINQPQHF
DNA: TGTGCCTGGAGTGTACCCGACAGGATAAATCAGCCCCAGCATTTT

V: TRBV27
J: TRBJ2-7
size: NA
D: TRBD1
CDR3: CASSFNRGNFYEQYF
DNA: TGTGCCAGCAGTTTCAACAGGGGGAATTTCTACGAGCAGTACTTC

V: TRBV7-2
J: TRBJ1-5
size: NA
D: NA
CDR3: CASSRLGGEGQPQHF
DNA: TGTGCCAGCAGCCGTTTAGGCGGGGAAGGTCAGCCCCAGCATTTT

V: TRBV5-5
J: TRBJ1-5
size: NA
D: TRBD1
CDR3: CASRTGTEDQPQHF
DNA: TGTGCCAGCAGGACCGGGACAGAAGATCAGCCCCAGCATTTT

V: TRBV10-3
J: TRBJ2-1
size: NA
D: TRBD1
CDR3: CAISAARGDRGRPYNEQFF
DNA: TGTGCCATCAGTGCAGCTAGGGGGGACAGGGGGCGACCCTACAATGAGCAGTTCTTC

V: TRBV9
J: TRBJ2-3
size: NA
D: TRBD2
CDR3: CASSPSGYSTDTQYF
DNA: TGTGCCAGCAGTCCTAGCGGGTACAGCACAGATACGCAGTATTTT